These T cell receptor beta chains were read from a single sample in a study of B cell selection in AIRE deficiency. Repertoires were generated with immunoSEQ multiplex PCR, while TCRdb's copy carries only in-frame clones and drops some. Found here are 20,000 to 30,000 clones, 92% of them singletons; the top ten hold around 1.2%. Material: CD4+CD25+ Tregs sorted from PBMCs. The source of these receptors is a human donor in good health. Each CDR3 is given with its conserved first and last residue. Each record gives: D gene, V gene, clone size, J gene, CDR3 DNA, CDR3 protein. A D gene is named only where the DNA matches it firmly. Clone size is not always given. Where it is, it says once, few, many or a class for expanded clones.

>-|TRBV7-2|few|TRBJ1-5
TGTGCCAGCAGCTTTACGGGAGGACAGCCCCAGCATTTT
CASSFTGGQPQHF
>-|TRBV21-1|-|TRBJ2-3
TGTGCCAGCAGCAAAGCGCAGGAGGGAATGCAGTATTTT
CASSKAQEGMQYF
>-|TRBV18|-|TRBJ1-6
TGTGCCAGCTCACCGAACAGGGATTCACCCCTCCACTTT
CASSPNRDSPLHF
>TRBD2|TRBV30|-|TRBJ2-7
TGTGCCTGGAGTGTACCGGGGCTAGCGGGGGGGCCTACCTACGAGCAGTACTTC
CAWSVPGLAGGPTYEQYF
>TRBD1|TRBV7-8|-|TRBJ1-5
TGTGCCAGCAGCTTAGTATACAGGGGACAGCCCCAGCATTTT
CASSLVYRGQPQHF
>-|TRBV7-2|-|TRBJ1-1
TGTGCCAGCAGGTTACGGGGGGGGTCGGCGAACACTGAAGCTTTCTTT
CASRLRGGSANTEAFF
>TRBD2|TRBV5-4|-|TRBJ2-7
TGTGCCAGCAGCTTCGGGGGGAAACGGGACGAGCAGTACTTC
CASSFGGKRDEQYF
>TRBD1|TRBV29-1|-|TRBJ2-3
TGCAGCGTGGGACTCGGGACAGGGGGCCCGACAGATACGCAGTATTTT
CSVGLGTGGPTDTQYF
>-|TRBV13|-|TRBJ1-2
TGTGCCAGCAGCACAAGCTCACAAACTAACTATGGCTACACCTTC
CASSTSSQTNYGYTF
>-|TRBV5-1|-|TRBJ2-2
TGCGCCAGCAGCTTGGGGGCGGCTCCGGGCACCGGGGAGCTGTTTTTT
CASSLGAAPGTGELFF
>-|TRBV18|-|TRBJ1-3
TGTGCCAGCTACCAGGGATCTGGAAACACCATATATTTT
CASYQGSGNTIYF
>-|TRBV11-2|-|TRBJ2-5
TGTGCCAGCAGCTCGGTGCTGGCTACAGGCGAGACCCAGTACTTC
CASSSVLATGETQYF
>TRBD2|TRBV5-1|once|TRBJ2-3
TGCGCCAGCAGGTCTACTAGCGGGGGTGCAGATACGCAGTATTTT
CASRSTSGGADTQYF
>-|TRBV7-8|-|TRBJ1-6
TGTGCCAGCAGCGCTACCAGGGGCGACACGGGTTCACCCCTCCACTTT
CASSATRGDTGSPLHF
>-|TRBV12-5|-|TRBJ2-1
TGTGCTAGTGGTTTTGAGGGGGATCATGAGCAGTTCTTC
CASGFEGDHEQFF
>-|TRBV15|-|TRBJ1-2
TGTGCCACCAGCACCGCCGAGGGTTGGGGCTACACCTTC
CATSTAEGWGYTF
>-|TRBV7-6|-|TRBJ1-6
TGTGCCAGCAGCTTAGTTCAGGGCTATAATTCACCCCTCCACTTT
CASSLVQGYNSPLHF
>TRBD1|TRBV7-9|-|TRBJ2-5
TGTGCCAGCAGCCGGGACAGGGGACAAGAGACCCAGTACTTC
CASSRDRGQETQYF
>-|TRBV7-2|-|TRBJ2-3
TGTGCCAGCAGCCCCTTCGTGGGAGGGGGGCTCTACACAGATACGCAGTATTTT
CASSPFVGGGLYTDTQYF
>TRBD1|TRBV11-1|-|TRBJ1-5
TGTGCCAGCAGCCCGGACAGGGTTCAGCCCCAGCATTTT
CASSPDRVQPQHF
>-|TRBV6-1|-|TRBJ2-2
TGTGCCAGCAGACCTATCGCGAACACCGGGGAGCTGTTTTTT
CASRPIANTGELFF
>-|TRBV27|-|TRBJ1-2
TGTGCCAGCAGGCGGGGCCTTAACTATGGCTACACCTTC
CASRRGLNYGYTF
>-|TRBV6-1|once|TRBJ1-1
TGTGCCAGCAGACAGTATAATGTTATCGCTGAAGCTTTCTTT
CASRQYNVIAEAFF
>TRBD1|TRBV7-9|-|TRBJ1-4
TGTGCCAGCAGCCATGACAGGGCCTTACCCCCTAATGAAAAACTGTTTTTT
CASSHDRALPPNEKLFF
>-|TRBV29-1|-|TRBJ1-5
TGCAGCGTTGGGGGGCTCAATCAGCCCCAGCATTTT
CSVGGLNQPQHF
>-|TRBV5-1|-|TRBJ2-3
TGCGCCAGTCGGGGGCCCGGGGCAGATACGCAGTATTTT
CASRGPGADTQYF
>-|TRBV30|-|TRBJ2-7
TGTGCCTGGAGTGAGACAGTCCGAGAGCAGTACTTC
CAWSETVREQYF
>TRBD1|TRBV4-1|-|TRBJ2-7
TGCGCCAGCAGCCAAGATTATCGGACAGGGAGTACCTACGAGCAGTACTTC
CASSQDYRTGSTYEQYF
>TRBD1|TRBV6-6|-|TRBJ1-2
TGTGCCAGCAGTTTTACAGGGGGTAGTGGCTACACCTTC
CASSFTGGSGYTF
>-|TRBV5-1|-|TRBJ1-2
TGCGCCAGCAGCTTGGATCCGTCCTATGGCTACACCTTC
CASSLDPSYGYTF
>-|TRBV23-1|once|TRBJ1-5
TGCGCCAGCAGTCGCGATTTCGACAATCAGCCCCAGCATTTT
CASSRDFDNQPQHF
>TRBD1|TRBV18|-|TRBJ2-3
TGTGCCAGCTCACCGACAGGGTTTGGAGATACGCAGTATTTT
CASSPTGFGDTQYF
>TRBD2|TRBV6-5|-|TRBJ2-5
TGTGCCAGCAGTTCTAGCGGGGGGGTGGAGACCCAGTACTTC
CASSSSGGVETQYF
>-|TRBV2|-|TRBJ2-5
TGTGCCAGCAGTGAATTAGACGTAGTCCAAGAGACCCAGTACTTC
CASSELDVVQETQYF
>TRBD1|TRBV18|once|TRBJ1-6
TGTGCCAGCTGTCCGACCTTAACAGGGGCGGCGGCACCCCTCCACTTT
CASCPTLTGAAAPLHF
>-|TRBV19|-|TRBJ2-3
TGTGCCAGTAGTATTCTGGGAGGGGGTGGAGATACGCAGTATTTT
CASSILGGGGDTQYF
>-|TRBV6-5|-|TRBJ1-3
TGTGCCAGCACCATGGGCCCGAGGAACACCATATATTTT
CASTMGPRNTIYF
>-|TRBV20-1|-|TRBJ1-1
TGCAGTGCTAGCATTAACACTGAAGCTTTCTTT
CSASINTEAFF
>TRBD1|TRBV5-6|-|TRBJ1-6
TGTGCCAGCAGCCGGGACAGGGGAAATTCACCCCTCCACTTT
CASSRDRGNSPLHF
>-|TRBV6-5|-|TRBJ2-7
TGTGCCAGCAGTGAAGACAGGTTGTTGAACGAGCAGTACTTC
CASSEDRLLNEQYF
>TRBD1|TRBV18|-|TRBJ2-6
TGTGCCAGCTCACCGGACAGGGGTGCTGGGGCCAACGTCCTGACTTTC
CASSPDRGAGANVLTF
>-|TRBV29-1|-|TRBJ2-5
TGCAGCGCTGGGAGGGAGACCCAGTACTTC
CSAGRETQYF
>-|TRBV2|-|TRBJ1-2
TGTGCCAGCAGTGAAGCCGCGGGGGGCCCTTATGGCTACACCTTC
CASSEAAGGPYGYTF
>-|TRBV13|-|TRBJ1-1
TGTGCCAGCAGCCGCTTAACAGGGAAACCTGAAGCTTTCTTT
CASSRLTGKPEAFF
>-|TRBV2|-|TRBJ2-2
TGTGCCAGCAGACAGGGCCCCATCGGGGAGCTGTTTTTT
CASRQGPIGELFF
>-|TRBV7-9|-|TRBJ1-4
TGTGCCAGCAGCCCGACCGGGGGCGCCGGTGAAAAACTGTTTTTT
CASSPTGGAGEKLFF
>TRBD2|TRBV28|-|TRBJ2-1
TGTGCCAGCAGCTCCCCCGGCGGGGGCAATGAGCAGTTCTTC
CASSSPGGGNEQFF
>-|TRBV5-5|-|TRBJ2-2
TGTGCCAGCAGCCGACTAACAGGGACGAACACCGGGGAGCTGTTTTTT
CASSRLTGTNTGELFF